A selection of T cell receptor beta chains follows, all from one sample in a study of T cells after yellow fever vaccination. Via MiXCR, TCRdb re-called the 5' RACE reads, giving one row per CDR3 protein. The sample holds roughly 100,000 distinct CDR3 sequences; about 8.8% are singletons and the top ten take approximately 17%. The sequencing here drew on CD8+ T cells not binding an NS4B(214-222) dextramer, sorted from PBMCs, taken more than 13 days after the first yellow fever vaccination. The receptors shown here come from a man between 18 and 29 years old who received the YFV17D yellow fever vaccine. CDR3s include the opening cysteine and the closing phenylalanine or tryptophan. The order of the fields is clone size, V gene, J gene, D gene, CDR3 DNA, CDR3 protein. The D gene is left open where the match is weak. A row's size may be missing; if present it is once, few, many or a size class.

clone_size: .; v_call: TRBV12-3/TRBV12-4; j_call: TRBJ1-5; d_call: .; cdr3_nt: TGTGCCAGCAGCCCAAGTCCTAGTTTGGGCCAGCATTTT; cdr3_aa: CASSPSPSLGQHF
clone_size: .; v_call: TRBV4-2; j_call: TRBJ2-4; d_call: .; cdr3_nt: TGTGCCAGCAGCCAAGGCTATGGCAAAAACATTCAGTACTTC; cdr3_aa: CASSQGYGKNIQYF
clone_size: .; v_call: TRBV6-1; j_call: TRBJ1-4; d_call: .; cdr3_nt: TGTGCCAGCAGTGAACTCCCCGTTCGCAGGGAGAGGTCTAATGAAAAACTGTTTTTT; cdr3_aa: CASSELPVRRERSNEKLFF
clone_size: few; v_call: TRBV24-1; j_call: TRBJ2-7; d_call: TRBD1; cdr3_nt: TGTGCCACCAGTGATACCTCCGGGACAGAAGCCCACGAGCAGTACTTC; cdr3_aa: CATSDTSGTEAHEQYF
clone_size: few; v_call: TRBV12-3/TRBV12-4; j_call: TRBJ1-3; d_call: TRBD1; cdr3_nt: TGTGCCAGCAGTTCGGGGGACAGCGCCCGCTCTGGAAACACCATATATTTT; cdr3_aa: CASSSGDSARSGNTIYF
clone_size: .; v_call: TRBV3-1; j_call: TRBJ1-5; d_call: .; cdr3_nt: TGTGCCAGCAGCGGGACGGCTAATCAGCCCCAGCATTTT; cdr3_aa: CASSGTANQPQHF
clone_size: .; v_call: TRBV12-3/TRBV12-4; j_call: TRBJ2-1; d_call: .; cdr3_nt: TGTGCCAGCAGTTTAGCAGAAAGGGGAAATGAGCAGTTCTTC; cdr3_aa: CASSLAERGNEQFF
clone_size: .; v_call: TRBV25-1; j_call: TRBJ1-2; d_call: .; cdr3_nt: TGTGCCAGCAGCGAAATGGGGCGGTCCTATGGCTACACCTTC; cdr3_aa: CASSEMGRSYGYTF
clone_size: few; v_call: TRBV5-6; j_call: TRBJ2-7; d_call: .; cdr3_nt: TGTGCCAGCAGCTTGCCCTCAAGTACAGGGTTAGCCTACGAGCAGTACTTC; cdr3_aa: CASSLPSSTGLAYEQYF
clone_size: few; v_call: TRBV7-6; j_call: TRBJ2-1; d_call: TRBD2; cdr3_nt: TGTGCCAGCAGCTCACTAGCGGGGGGGAAAAATGAGCAGTTCTTC; cdr3_aa: CASSSLAGGKNEQFF
clone_size: .; v_call: TRBV27; j_call: TRBJ2-1; d_call: .; cdr3_nt: TGTGCCAGCAGCCCCGGGACAACCTACAATGAGCAGTTCTTC; cdr3_aa: CASSPGTTYNEQFF
clone_size: few; v_call: TRBV7-2; j_call: TRBJ2-2; d_call: .; cdr3_nt: TGTGCCAGCAGCTTAACCCCCGGGGAGCTGTTTTTT; cdr3_aa: CASSLTPGELFF
clone_size: .; v_call: TRBV27; j_call: TRBJ1-2; d_call: .; cdr3_nt: TGTGCCAGCAGTTTCGGGGCTCGCTTGGGCTATGGCTACACCTTC; cdr3_aa: CASSFGARLGYGYTF
clone_size: .; v_call: TRBV11-3; j_call: TRBJ2-3; d_call: .; cdr3_nt: TGTGCCAGCAGCGGAGGGGACAAGGGACCAGATACGCAGTATTTT; cdr3_aa: CASSGGDKGPDTQYF
clone_size: .; v_call: TRBV18; j_call: TRBJ2-7; d_call: .; cdr3_nt: TGTGCCAGCTCAACGCGACAGAATACCTACGAGCAGTACTTC; cdr3_aa: CASSTRQNTYEQYF
clone_size: .; v_call: TRBV12-3/TRBV12-4; j_call: TRBJ2-5; d_call: TRBD2; cdr3_nt: TGTGCCAGCAGGTGGAGAAGCGGGGGAGAGACCCAGTACTTC; cdr3_aa: CASRWRSGGETQYF
clone_size: many; v_call: TRBV5-1; j_call: TRBJ1-4; d_call: .; cdr3_nt: TGCGCCAGCAGCTTGGAGGTCCGCAGGGAGAGTGAAAAACTGTTTTTT; cdr3_aa: CASSLEVRRESEKLFF
clone_size: .; v_call: TRBV29-1; j_call: TRBJ2-7; d_call: TRBD1; cdr3_nt: TGCAGCGTTGAGTTAGGGGACAGGGAAACCTACGAGCAGTACTTC; cdr3_aa: CSVELGDRETYEQYF
clone_size: few; v_call: TRBV5-1; j_call: TRBJ2-2; d_call: TRBD2; cdr3_nt: TGCGCCAGCAGCCCGGGACTAGCGGGGGACACCGGGGAGCTGTTTTTT; cdr3_aa: CASSPGLAGDTGELFF
clone_size: .; v_call: TRBV19; j_call: TRBJ1-2; d_call: .; cdr3_nt: TGTGCCAGTAGTTGGGATTTTACAAGTAACTATGGCTACACCTTC; cdr3_aa: CASSWDFTSNYGYTF
clone_size: few; v_call: TRBV7-9; j_call: TRBJ2-4; d_call: .; cdr3_nt: TGTGCCAGCAGCTTCGAGGTATTGGGCGTCGCGGGAAACATTCAGTACTTC; cdr3_aa: CASSFEVLGVAGNIQYF
clone_size: .; v_call: TRBV4-3; j_call: TRBJ1-1; d_call: .; cdr3_nt: TGCACCAGCACCCCGGCCGGCTCGGGCAGGATGAACACTGAAGCTTTCTTT; cdr3_aa: CTSTPAGSGRMNTEAFF
clone_size: many; v_call: TRBV7-8; j_call: TRBJ2-3; d_call: TRBD2; cdr3_nt: TGTGCCAGCAGCTTAGAAGGACCTGGGACTAGCGGCACAGATACGCAGTATTTT; cdr3_aa: CASSLEGPGTSGTDTQYF
clone_size: .; v_call: TRBV5-1; j_call: TRBJ1-5; d_call: .; cdr3_nt: TGCGCCAGCAGCTTGGCCGGCAGGTTCAATCAGCCCCAGCATTTT; cdr3_aa: CASSLAGRFNQPQHF
clone_size: few; v_call: TRBV4-1; j_call: TRBJ1-6; d_call: .; cdr3_nt: TGCGCCAGCAGCCACAAACAGGGATCTGATAATTCACCCCTCCACTTT; cdr3_aa: CASSHKQGSDNSPLHF
clone_size: medium-sized; v_call: TRBV7-8; j_call: TRBJ2-1; d_call: TRBD1; cdr3_nt: TGTGCCAGCAGCTTACAAGGGACAGGGGGTAACAATGAGCAGTTCTTC; cdr3_aa: CASSLQGTGGNNEQFF
clone_size: many; v_call: TRBV29-1; j_call: TRBJ2-2; d_call: TRBD1; cdr3_nt: TGCAGCGTTTCTACAGGGGGAGCCGGGGAGCTGTTTTTT; cdr3_aa: CSVSTGGAGELFF
clone_size: .; v_call: TRBV28; j_call: TRBJ2-2; d_call: TRBD2; cdr3_nt: TGTGCCAGCGATGGGAGGGGCACCGGGGAGCTGTTTTTT; cdr3_aa: CASDGRGTGELFF
clone_size: few; v_call: TRBV11-2; j_call: TRBJ1-5; d_call: .; cdr3_nt: TGTGCCAGCAGCTTATACGGGGGCCGCAATCAGCCCCAGCATTTT; cdr3_aa: CASSLYGGRNQPQHF
clone_size: .; v_call: TRBV4-2; j_call: TRBJ2-7; d_call: .; cdr3_nt: TGTGCCAGCAGCCAAGAGGTCCCAACCTACGAGCAGTACTTC; cdr3_aa: CASSQEVPTYEQYF
clone_size: .; v_call: TRBV20-1; j_call: TRBJ2-1; d_call: TRBD2; cdr3_nt: TGCAGTGCTAGATCCACTAGCGGGAACCGGAATGAGCAGTTCTTC; cdr3_aa: CSARSTSGNRNEQFF
clone_size: .; v_call: TRBV28; j_call: TRBJ1-1; d_call: .; cdr3_nt: TGTGCCAGCAGTTTCTTGGCGAGTATCATGAACACTGAAGCTTTCTTT; cdr3_aa: CASSFLASIMNTEAFF
clone_size: .; v_call: TRBV20-1; j_call: TRBJ2-1; d_call: TRBD2; cdr3_nt: TGCTGTGCTAGACCGACTAGCGGGGGGGCCGACCCCTACAATGAGCAGTTCTTC; cdr3_aa: CCARPTSGGADPYNEQFF
clone_size: .; v_call: TRBV29-1; j_call: TRBJ2-7; d_call: .; cdr3_nt: TGCAGCGTTGCTGGCGACCCCCTATCCTACGAGCAGTACTTC; cdr3_aa: CSVAGDPLSYEQYF
clone_size: few; v_call: TRBV20-1; j_call: TRBJ2-2; d_call: .; cdr3_nt: TGCAGTGCTAGAGATCCCGGGAACACCGGGGAGCTGTTTTTT; cdr3_aa: CSARDPGNTGELFF
clone_size: .; v_call: TRBV5-1; j_call: TRBJ2-7; d_call: TRBD1; cdr3_nt: TGCGCCAGCAGCCCGGACAGGGCTTCTCTCTACGAGCAGTACTTC; cdr3_aa: CASSPDRASLYEQYF
clone_size: .; v_call: TRBV4-3; j_call: TRBJ2-1; d_call: TRBD1; cdr3_nt: TGCGCCAGCAGCCAAGATACGTGGGACAGGGGTGGATACAATGAGCAGTTCTTC; cdr3_aa: CASSQDTWDRGGYNEQFF
clone_size: .; v_call: TRBV7-2; j_call: TRBJ2-3; d_call: .; cdr3_nt: TGTGCCAGCTCCTTCGTTCCGGGACGTAGCACAGATACGCAGTATTTT; cdr3_aa: CASSFVPGRSTDTQYF
clone_size: .; v_call: TRBV7-2; j_call: TRBJ2-1; d_call: .; cdr3_nt: TGTGCCAGCAGCTTAACAACCAGCGGAGGTGAGCAGTTCTTC; cdr3_aa: CASSLTTSGGEQFF
clone_size: .; v_call: TRBV4-2; j_call: TRBJ2-2; d_call: TRBD2; cdr3_nt: TGTGCCAGCAGCCAAGATCGGGACTACCCCGGGGAGCTGTTTTTT; cdr3_aa: CASSQDRDYPGELFF
clone_size: few; v_call: TRBV7-8; j_call: TRBJ2-5; d_call: .; cdr3_nt: TGTGCCAGCGAAGGAAACCAAGAGACCCAGTACTTC; cdr3_aa: CASEGNQETQYF
clone_size: many; v_call: TRBV27; j_call: TRBJ1-6; d_call: TRBD1; cdr3_nt: TGTGCCAGCAGATCAGGGGGCGGGGGTTCACCCCTCCACTTT; cdr3_aa: CASRSGGGGSPLHF
clone_size: few; v_call: TRBV5-4; j_call: TRBJ2-3; d_call: TRBD1; cdr3_nt: TGTGCCAGCAGCTTGCCCGACAGGGTTGAGTTGGCAGATACGCAGTATTTT; cdr3_aa: CASSLPDRVELADTQYF
clone_size: .; v_call: TRBV6-1; j_call: TRBJ2-1; d_call: .; cdr3_nt: TGTGCCAGCAGGCAGACACTGGGAAACAATGAGCAGTTCTTC; cdr3_aa: CASRQTLGNNEQFF
clone_size: .; v_call: TRBV6-1; j_call: TRBJ2-2; d_call: TRBD1; cdr3_nt: TGTGCCAGCAGTGGACAGGGATACACCGGGGAGCTGTTTTTT; cdr3_aa: CASSGQGYTGELFF
clone_size: many; v_call: TRBV9; j_call: TRBJ1-4; d_call: .; cdr3_nt: TGTGCCAGCAGCGATGGGGGAGGTACTAATGAAAAACTGTTTTTT; cdr3_aa: CASSDGGGTNEKLFF
clone_size: .; v_call: TRBV6-5; j_call: TRBJ2-5; d_call: .; cdr3_nt: TGTGCCAGCAGTTACTCGATAAGGCATGAAGAGACCCAGTACTTC; cdr3_aa: CASSYSIRHEETQYF
clone_size: .; v_call: TRBV9; j_call: TRBJ2-5; d_call: TRBD2; cdr3_nt: TGTGCCAGCAGCCCGTGGCCCAGGGCTAGCGGGGGGGCCAAAGAGACCCAGTACTTC; cdr3_aa: CASSPWPRASGGAKETQYF
clone_size: .; v_call: TRBV7-9; j_call: TRBJ2-3; d_call: .; cdr3_nt: TGTGCCAGCAGCTTCAGTGGTTCAGGGGTGGCAGATACGCAGTATTTT; cdr3_aa: CASSFSGSGVADTQYF
clone_size: few; v_call: TRBV2; j_call: TRBJ2-7; d_call: .; cdr3_nt: TGTGCCAGCAGTCCTTCCCGGCCAGGCTACTACGAGCAGTACTTC; cdr3_aa: CASSPSRPGYYEQYF
clone_size: many; v_call: TRBV12-3/TRBV12-4; j_call: TRBJ2-1; d_call: TRBD2; cdr3_nt: TGTGCCAGCAGTGGGACTAGCGGGGGGCGCAATGAGCAGTTCTTC; cdr3_aa: CASSGTSGGRNEQFF
clone_size: few; v_call: TRBV19; j_call: TRBJ1-1; d_call: TRBD1; cdr3_nt: TGTGCCAGTAGTAGACAGGGTGGGCACACTGAAGCTTTCTTT; cdr3_aa: CASSRQGGHTEAFF
clone_size: few; v_call: TRBV7-2; j_call: TRBJ2-1; d_call: TRBD2; cdr3_nt: TGTGCCAGCCAAGCCACAGGACTAGGTTCCGAGCAGTTCTTC; cdr3_aa: CASQATGLGSEQFF